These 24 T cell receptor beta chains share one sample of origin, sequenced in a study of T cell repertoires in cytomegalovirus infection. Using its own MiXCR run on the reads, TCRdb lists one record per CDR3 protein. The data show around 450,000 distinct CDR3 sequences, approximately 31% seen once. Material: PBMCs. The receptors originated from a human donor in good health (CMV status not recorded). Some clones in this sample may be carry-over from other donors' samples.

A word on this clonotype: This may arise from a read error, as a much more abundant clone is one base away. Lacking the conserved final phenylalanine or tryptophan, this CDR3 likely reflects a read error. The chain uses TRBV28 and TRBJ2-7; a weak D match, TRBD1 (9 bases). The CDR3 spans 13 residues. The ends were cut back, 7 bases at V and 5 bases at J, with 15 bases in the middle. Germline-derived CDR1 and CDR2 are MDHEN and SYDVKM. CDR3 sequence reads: CASTGRDRDEQYL. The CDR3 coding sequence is TGTGCCAGCACCGGGAGGGACAGGGACGAGCAGTACCTC.

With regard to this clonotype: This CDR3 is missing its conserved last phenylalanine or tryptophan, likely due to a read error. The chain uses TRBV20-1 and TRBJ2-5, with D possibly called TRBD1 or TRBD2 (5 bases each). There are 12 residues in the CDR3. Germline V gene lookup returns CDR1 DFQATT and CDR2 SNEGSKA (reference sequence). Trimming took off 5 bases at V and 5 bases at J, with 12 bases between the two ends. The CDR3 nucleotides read TGCAGTGCTTCGGGGCTCGGGGAGACCCAGTACTTA. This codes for CSASGLGETQYL.

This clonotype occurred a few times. The CDR3 is CASSLEGGHYEQYF. The CDR3, as DNA: TGTGCCAGCAGCTTAGAAGGGGGGCACTACGAGCAGTACTTC. This chain connects TRBV2 to TRBJ2-7; D assignment may be TRBD1 or TRBD2 (6 bases each). The V end lost 6 bases, the J end lost 3 bases, and 15 bases lay between the germline ends. The CDR3 totals 14 residues. CDR1 and CDR2 (germline): SNHLY, FYNNEI.

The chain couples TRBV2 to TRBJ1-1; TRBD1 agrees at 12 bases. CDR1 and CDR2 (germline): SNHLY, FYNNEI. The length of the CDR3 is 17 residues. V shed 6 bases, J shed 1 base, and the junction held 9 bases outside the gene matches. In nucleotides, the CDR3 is TGTGCCAGCAGATCCGGGACAGGGGGCGTCCGGAACACTGAAGCTTTCTTT. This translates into CASRSGTGGVRNTEAFF.

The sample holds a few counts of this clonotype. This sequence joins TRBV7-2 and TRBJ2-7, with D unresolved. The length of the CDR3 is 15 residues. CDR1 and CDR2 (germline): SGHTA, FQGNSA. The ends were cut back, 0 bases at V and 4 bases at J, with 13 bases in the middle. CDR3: CASSLALTLLYEQYF. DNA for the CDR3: TGTGCCAGCAGCTTAGCGTTGACCCTTCTTTACGAGCAGTACTTC.

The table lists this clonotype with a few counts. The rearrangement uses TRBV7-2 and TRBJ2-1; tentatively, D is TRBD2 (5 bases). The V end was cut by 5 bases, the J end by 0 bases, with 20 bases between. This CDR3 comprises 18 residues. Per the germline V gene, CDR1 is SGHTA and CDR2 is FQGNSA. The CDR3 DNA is TGTGCCAGCAGCACGGTCTCTGGCGGGTGGGACTCCTACAATGAGCAGTTCTTC. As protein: CASSTVSGGWDSYNEQFF.

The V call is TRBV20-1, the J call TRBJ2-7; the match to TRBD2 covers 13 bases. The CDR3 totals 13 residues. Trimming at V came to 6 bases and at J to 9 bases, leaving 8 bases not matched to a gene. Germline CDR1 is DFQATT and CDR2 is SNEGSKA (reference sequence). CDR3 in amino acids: CSAERTSGGPQYF. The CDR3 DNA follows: TGCAGTGCCGAAAGGACTAGCGGGGGACCGCAGTACTTC.

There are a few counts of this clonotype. CDR3 sequence: CASSLDVPVSRGYEQYF. CDR3 bases: TGCGCCAGCAGCTTGGATGTCCCCGTCAGCCGTGGCTACGAGCAGTACTTC. J is TRBJ2-7 and V is TRBV5-1; D unresolved. Trimming left V 0 bases short and J 3 bases short, with 19 bases between. This CDR3 is built from 17 residues. The germline V gene has CDR1 SGHRS and CDR2 YFSETQ.

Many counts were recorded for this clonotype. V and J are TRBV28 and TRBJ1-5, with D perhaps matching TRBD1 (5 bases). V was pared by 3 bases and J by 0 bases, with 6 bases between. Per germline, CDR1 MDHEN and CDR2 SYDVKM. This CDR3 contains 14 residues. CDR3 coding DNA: TGTGCCAGCAGTTTTACAGGTAGCAATCAGCCCCAGCATTTT. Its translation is CASSFTGSNQPQHF.

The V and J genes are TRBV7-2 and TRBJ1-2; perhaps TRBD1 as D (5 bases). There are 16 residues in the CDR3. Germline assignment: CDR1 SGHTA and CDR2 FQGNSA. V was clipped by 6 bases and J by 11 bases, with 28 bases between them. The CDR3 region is CASRPGTQESYQYYTF. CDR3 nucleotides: TGTGCCAGCAGACCCGGGACTCAGGAATCCTATCAGTATTACACCTTC.

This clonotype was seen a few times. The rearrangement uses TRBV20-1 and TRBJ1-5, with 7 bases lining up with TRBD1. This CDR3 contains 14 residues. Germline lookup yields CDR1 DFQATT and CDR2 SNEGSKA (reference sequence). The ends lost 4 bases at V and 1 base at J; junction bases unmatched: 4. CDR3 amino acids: CSAILTGSNQPQHF. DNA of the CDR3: TGCAGTGCTATATTGACAGGGAGCAATCAGCCCCAGCATTTT.

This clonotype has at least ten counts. CDR3 sequence: CASSQGGADNEQFF. The CDR3 coding sequence is TGTGCCAGCAGCCAGGGGGGGGCAGACAATGAGCAGTTCTTC. V usage is TRBV7-2 and J usage is TRBJ2-1; D is tentatively TRBD1 or TRBD2 (7 bases each). There are 14 residues in the CDR3. V lost 5 bases and J lost 5, with 13 bases in between. CDR1 is SGHTA, CDR2 FQGNSA, per germline.

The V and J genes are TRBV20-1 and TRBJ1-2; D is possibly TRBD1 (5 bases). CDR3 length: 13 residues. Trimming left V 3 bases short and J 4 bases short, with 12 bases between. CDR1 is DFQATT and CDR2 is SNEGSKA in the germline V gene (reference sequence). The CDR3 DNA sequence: TGCAGTGCTAGGCCGGACATCGGCTATGGCTACACCTTC. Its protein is CSARPDIGYGYTF.

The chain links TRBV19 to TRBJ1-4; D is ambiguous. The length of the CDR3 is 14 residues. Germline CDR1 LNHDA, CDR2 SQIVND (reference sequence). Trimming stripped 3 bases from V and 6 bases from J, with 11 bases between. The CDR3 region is CASSIEAGHEKLFF. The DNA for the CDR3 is TGTGCCAGTAGTATCGAAGCGGGTCATGAAAAACTGTTTTTT.

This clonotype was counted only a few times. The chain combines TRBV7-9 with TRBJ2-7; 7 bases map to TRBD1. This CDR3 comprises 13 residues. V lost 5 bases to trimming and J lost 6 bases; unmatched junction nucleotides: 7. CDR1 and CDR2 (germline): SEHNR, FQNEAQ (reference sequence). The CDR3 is CASSTGVSGEQYF. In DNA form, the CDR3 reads TGTGCCAGCAGCACAGGGGTTTCTGGCGAGCAGTACTTC.

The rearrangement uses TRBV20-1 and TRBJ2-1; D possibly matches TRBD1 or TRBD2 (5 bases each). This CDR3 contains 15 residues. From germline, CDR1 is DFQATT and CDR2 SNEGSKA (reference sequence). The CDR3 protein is CSGKGQGRSYNEQFF. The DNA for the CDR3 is TGCAGCGGGAAGGGGCAGGGACGATCCTACAATGAGCAGTTCTTC.

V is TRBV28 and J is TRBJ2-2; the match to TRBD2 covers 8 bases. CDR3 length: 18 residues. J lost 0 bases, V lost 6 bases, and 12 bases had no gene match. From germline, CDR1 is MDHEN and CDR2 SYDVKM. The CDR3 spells CASRPRGGLNSNTGELFF. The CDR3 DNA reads TGTGCCAGCAGACCTCGGGGGGGATTGAATTCGAACACCGGGGAGCTGTTTTTT.

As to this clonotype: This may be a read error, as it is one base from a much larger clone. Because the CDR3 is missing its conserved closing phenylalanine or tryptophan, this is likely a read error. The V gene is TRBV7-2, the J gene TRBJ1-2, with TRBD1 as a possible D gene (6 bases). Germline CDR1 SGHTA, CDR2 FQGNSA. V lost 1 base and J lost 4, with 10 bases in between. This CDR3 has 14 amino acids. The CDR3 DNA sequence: TGTGCCAGCAGCTTAGAGTTGGGGGCCTATGGCTACACCTTA. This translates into CASSLELGAYGYTL.

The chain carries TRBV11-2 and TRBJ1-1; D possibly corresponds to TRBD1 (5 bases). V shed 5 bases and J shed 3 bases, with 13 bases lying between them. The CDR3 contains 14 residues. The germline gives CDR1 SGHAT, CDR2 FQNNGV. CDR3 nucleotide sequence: TGTGCCAGCAGCCAGCGGTTGGGGGACACTGAAGCTTTCTTT. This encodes CASSQRLGDTEAFF.

Here the CDR3 DNA reads TGTGCCAGTAGTTGGGCAGGGAGCAAGGGACAAGGTGAAGCTTTCTTT. Its protein is CASSWAGSKGQGEAFF. The rearrangement joins TRBV19 to TRBJ1-1; D perhaps matches TRBD1 (6 bases). CDR1 and CDR2 from the germline V gene are LNHDA and SQIVND (reference sequence). The V end lost 5 bases, the J end lost 7 bases, and 23 bases lay between the germline ends. This CDR3 has 16 amino acids.

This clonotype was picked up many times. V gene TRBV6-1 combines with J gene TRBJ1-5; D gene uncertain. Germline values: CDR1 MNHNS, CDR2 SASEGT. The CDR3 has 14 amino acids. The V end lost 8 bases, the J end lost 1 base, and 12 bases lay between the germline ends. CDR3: CASGIGLSNQPQHF. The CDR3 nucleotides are TGTGCCAGCGGGATCGGGTTGAGCAATCAGCCCCAGCATTTT.

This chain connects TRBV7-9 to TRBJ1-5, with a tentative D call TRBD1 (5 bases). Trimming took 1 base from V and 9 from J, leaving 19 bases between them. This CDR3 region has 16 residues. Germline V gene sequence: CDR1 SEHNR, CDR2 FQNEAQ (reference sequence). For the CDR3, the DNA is TGTGCCAGCAGCTTAGGAAGATCGGGACTTGAAGGGCCCCAGCATTTT. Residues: CASSLGRSGLEGPQHF.

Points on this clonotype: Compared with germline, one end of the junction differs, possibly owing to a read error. CDR3 bases: TGCAGTGCTAGCACTAGCGGGGGATACCGCCCTAGCACCGATACGCAGTATTTT. Its translation is CSASTSGGYRPSTDTQYF. V and J are TRBV20-1 and TRBJ2-3; 11 nucleotides match TRBD2. The CDR3 sequence is 18 residues long. Per the germline V gene, CDR1 is DFQATT and CDR2 is SNEGSKA (reference sequence).

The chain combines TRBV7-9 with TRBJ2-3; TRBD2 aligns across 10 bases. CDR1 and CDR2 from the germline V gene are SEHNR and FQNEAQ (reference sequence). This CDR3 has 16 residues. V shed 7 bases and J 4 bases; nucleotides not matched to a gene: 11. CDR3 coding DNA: TGTGCCAGCACTCTCCCAAGGACTAGCGGTCCAGATACGCAGTATTTT. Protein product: CASTLPRTSGPDTQYF.